The 26 T cell receptor beta chains below were found in one sample sequenced in a study of identical twins. TCRdb independently ran MiXCR on the 5' RACE reads; one entry per CDR3 protein. The table has roughly 350,000 distinct CDR3 sequences, about 10% seen once. Sequenced material: naive T cells sorted from blood. Receptor source: a woman aged 45 to 65 in good health.

This clonotype was recorded a few times. The rearrangement links TRBV20-1 to TRBJ1-5; D is undetermined. CDR1 and CDR2 from the germline V gene are DFQATT and SNEGSKA (reference sequence). Trimming shortened V by 5 bases and J by 0 bases, and 17 bases separated the two germline ends. The CDR3 spans 16 residues. The CDR3 nucleotides read TGCAGTGCTGAGGCCCGTGGTTCCTATAGCAATCAGCCCCAGCATTTT. It translates to CSAEARGSYSNQPQHF.

This clonotype has a handful of counts. The chain joins TRBV24-1 to TRBJ2-7, with 8 bases identical to TRBD1. CDR1 is KGHDR, CDR2 SFDVKD, per germline. The CDR3 loop spans 16 amino acids. V trimming: 3 bases; J trimming: 1 base; junction bases outside the gene matches: 7. CDR3: CATSDRRDRTSYEQYF. The CDR3 DNA reads TGTGCCACCAGTGATCGCCGGGACAGGACTTCCTACGAGCAGTACTTC.

The chain is built from TRBV5-1 and TRBJ2-4; 14 positions agree with TRBD2. In germline, CDR1 is SGHRS, CDR2 YFSETQ. This CDR3 is 18 amino acids long. V lost 3 bases to trimming and J lost 1 base; unmatched junction nucleotides: 6. The CDR3 here is CASSSGLAGDEAKNIQYF. CDR3 DNA: TGCGCCAGCAGCTCGGGACTAGCGGGAGATGAGGCCAAAAACATTCAGTACTTC.

V gene TRBV6-6 combines with J gene TRBJ1-1; possible D gene TRBD1, 6 bases. Germline CDR1 and CDR2: MNHNY and SVGAGI (reference sequence). This CDR3 comprises 15 residues. Trimming took 5 bases from V and 5 from J, leaving 18 bases between them. CDR3 nucleotides: TGTGCCAGCAGTGCTGTACAGGGAGCGGGGACTGAAGCTTTCTTT. It encodes CASSAVQGAGTEAFF.

The table lists this clonotype with many counts. J is TRBJ2-1 and V is TRBV3-1; the D is unclear. This CDR3 is 17 amino acids long. Germline CDR1 LGHDT, CDR2 YNNKEL (reference sequence). Trimming took off 4 bases at V and 1 base at J, with 17 bases between the two ends. The CDR3 DNA reads as TGTGCCAGCAGCCCCCCCGGATGGGATAGTTCCTACAATGAGCAGTTCTTC. It is translated as CASSPPGWDSSYNEQFF.

This clonotype was picked up many times. The CDR3 DNA reads TGTGCCAGCGGACCCGGGACAGATATTCAGTACTTC. Its translation is CASGPGTDIQYF. V usage is TRBV18 and J usage is TRBJ2-4; 7 bases match TRBD1. The CDR3 is 12 amino acids. The germline V gene has CDR1 KGHSH and CDR2 LQKENI. Trimming took 8 bases from V and 10 from J; bases not matched to a gene: 8.

At least ten counts were recorded for this clonotype. The chain employs TRBV29-1 and TRBJ2-1; 10 bases align to TRBD1. V gave up 8 bases and J gave up 9 bases; unmatched junction bases: 7. The CDR3 length is 12 residues. Looked up from germline, CDR1 is SQVTM and CDR2 is ANQGSEA. This chain's CDR3 is CSTDRGRGEQFF. The CDR3 DNA reads as TGCAGCACAGACAGGGGGCGGGGTGAGCAGTTCTTC.

The rearrangement uses TRBV4-1 and TRBJ2-7; possible D gene TRBD2, 6 bases. Germline assignment: CDR1 MGHRA and CDR2 YSYEKL. This CDR3 is built from 13 residues. V lost 0 bases and J lost 4, with 7 bases in between. The CDR3 sequence: CASSQDGGYEQYF. The CDR3 nucleotides are TGCGCCAGCAGCCAAGATGGAGGGTACGAGCAGTACTTC.

In this sample, this clonotype turned up many times. This chain joins TRBV12-3 or TRBV12-4 and TRBJ1-5, with a weak D call TRBD1 (5 bases). V dropped 5 bases and J dropped 7 bases, with 18 bases sitting between them. The CDR3 runs 15 residues. The CDR3 DNA is TGTGCCAGCAGTCCCCCTCCGGGGGGGGACCAGCCCCAGCATTTT. It is translated as CASSPPPGGDQPQHF.

This chain's CDR3 is CASSLGRETEQYV. The CDR3 DNA is TGTGCCAGCAGCTTAGGACGGGAAACCGAGCAGTACGTC. J is TRBJ2-7 and V is TRBV7-8; TRBD2 might be the D (5 bases). The CDR3 sequence is 13 residues long. Germline V CDR1 and CDR2: SGHVS, FQNEAQ. The V and J ends lost 1 base and 6 bases respectively, with 10 bases between them.

Comments on this clonotype: The junction differs from germline at one of its ends, possibly a read error. The V and J genes are TRBV12-3 or TRBV12-4 and TRBJ2-3, with 9 bases aligning to TRBD2. This CDR3 region has 17 residues. The CDR3 DNA reads as TGTGCCAGCAGTTACGGCCGGGGACTAGCAGTGGCAGATAGGCAGTATTTT. Its protein is CASSYGRGLAVADRQYF.

The V call is TRBV5-1, the J call TRBJ2-1; 9 nucleotides align to TRBD1. After removal of 3 bases from V and 1 base from J, the junction contained 2 bases not matched to a gene. The CDR3 is 15 residues long. Germline CDR1 is SGHRS and CDR2 is YFSETQ. The CDR3 coding sequence is TGCGCCAGCAGCTCACAGGGGGCGTCCTACAATGAGCAGTTCTTC. It translates to CASSSQGASYNEQFF.

This clonotype was observed a few times. J is TRBJ2-7 and V is TRBV4-1, with D uncertain. Germline values: CDR1 MGHRA, CDR2 YSYEKL. Trimming took off 4 bases at V and 9 bases at J, with 16 bases between the two ends. The CDR3 consists of 13 residues. The CDR3 DNA sequence: TGCGCCAGCAGCCCAAATTCCTCCTGGGGGCAGTACGTC. It translates to CASSPNSSWGQYV.

This clonotype was recorded a few times. CDR3 nucleotides: TGTGCCAGTAGTATAGACCGGGACAGGGCCATCCAGACCCAGTACTTC. As protein: CASSIDRDRAIQTQYF. This rearrangement joins TRBV19 to TRBJ2-5; 9 positions agree with TRBD1. The CDR3 is made up of 16 amino acids. The V gene's germline CDR1 is LNHDA and CDR2 SQIVND (reference sequence). With V trimmed by 0 bases and J by 6 bases, 8 bases remained unmatched.

This clonotype was observed a few times. The chain recombines TRBV20-1 with TRBJ1-1; TRBD1 agrees at 7 bases. Germline CDR1 DFQATT, CDR2 SNEGSKA (reference sequence). The CDR3 consists of 12 residues. The ends lost 5 bases at V and 4 bases at J; junction bases unmatched: 4. CDR3 DNA: TGCAGTGCTCTTACAGGGGCCACTGAAGCTTTCTTT. This translates into CSALTGATEAFF.

This clonotype showed up just a few times. V is TRBV11-3 and J is TRBJ2-5; TRBD2 matches at 7 bases. CDR1 and CDR2 from the germline V gene are SGHNT and YENEEA. J lost 4 bases, V lost 2 bases, and 19 bases had no gene match. The CDR3 runs to 19 residues. The CDR3: CASSLFLFLDNSGGETQYF. DNA for the CDR3: TGTGCCAGCAGCTTATTTTTGTTTCTGGACAACTCGGGGGGAGAGACCCAGTACTTC.

The rearrangement links TRBV24-1 to TRBJ2-2; maybe TRBD2 (6 bases). The CDR3 loop spans 16 amino acids. Germline V gene data show CDR1 as KGHDR and CDR2 as SFDVKD. The V gene lost 8 bases and the J gene lost 4 bases, with 19 bases spanning the gap. The CDR3: CATTPGDRVSTGELFF. The CDR3 DNA is TGTGCCACCACTCCGGGGGATCGGGTTAGCACCGGGGAGCTGTTTTTT.

The J gene is TRBJ2-1, the V gene TRBV27, with 10 bases identical to TRBD2. Germline CDR1 MNHEY, CDR2 SMNVEV (reference sequence). There are 16 residues in the CDR3. After removal of 4 bases from V and 4 bases from J, the junction contained 7 bases not matched to a gene. For the CDR3, the DNA is TGTGCCAGCAGTTCTTCCCTAGCGGGAGTTTACAATGAGCAGTTCTTC. This encodes CASSSSLAGVYNEQFF.

This clonotype was seen more than once but under ten times. J is TRBJ2-7 and V is TRBV20-1; 7 positions match TRBD2. CDR1 is DFQATT and CDR2 is SNEGSKA in the germline V gene (reference sequence). This CDR3 region has 13 residues. V lost 6 bases to trimming and J lost 2 bases; unmatched junction nucleotides: 7. CDR3 sequence: CSAEKAGTYEQYF. Here the CDR3 DNA reads TGCAGTGCCGAAAAAGCGGGAACCTACGAGCAGTACTTC.

The chain links TRBV12-3 or TRBV12-4 to TRBJ1-4; D gene uncertain. CDR3 length: 12 amino acids. Trimming took 3 bases from V and 8 from J, leaving 7 bases between them. In nucleotides, the CDR3 is TGTGCCAGCAGTTTTTCTGGGGAAAAACTGTTTTTT. Protein: CASSFSGEKLFF.

This chain uses TRBV2 with TRBJ2-5; TRBD2 is a possible D gene (6 bases). The V gene's germline CDR1 is SNHLY and CDR2 FYNNEI. Trimming took off 8 bases at V and 1 base at J, with 20 bases between the two ends. The CDR3 loop spans 16 amino acids. CDR3 DNA: TGTGCCAGCGCGCGGGCGGGACCCAATTCCCAAGAGACCCAGTACTTC. Translating it yields CASARAGPNSQETQYF.

The genes are TRBV11-2 and TRBJ2-1; D might be TRBD2 (7 bases). This CDR3 is built from 14 residues. V was trimmed by 7 bases and J by 0 bases, leaving 10 bases between them. From germline, CDR1 is SGHAT and CDR2 FQNNGV. The CDR3, as DNA: TGTGCCAGCAAGAGGGGGGGCTCCTACAATGAGCAGTTCTTC. Its protein is CASKRGGSYNEQFF.

Of note for this clonotype: Given a much more abundant clone one base away, this may be a read error. This sequence joins TRBV11-2 and TRBJ2-3; 10 bases agree with TRBD2. CDR3 length equals 15 residues. CDR1 is SGHAT, CDR2 FQNNGV, per germline. CDR3 nucleotides: TGTGCCAGCAGCCTCTCAGCGGGAGGGACAGATAGGCAGTATTTT. Residues: CASSLSAGGTDRQYF.

At least ten counts were recorded for this clonotype. This chain links TRBV20-1 with TRBJ2-1; no clear D gene. Trimming pared 5 bases from V and 0 bases from J, leaving 14 bases between. Germline V gene lookup returns CDR1 DFQATT and CDR2 SNEGSKA (reference sequence). The CDR3 length is 15 residues. The DNA for the CDR3 is TGCAGTGCTCCTCCTCTCACGAGCTCCTACAATGAGCAGTTCTTC. Protein: CSAPPLTSSYNEQFF.

This clonotype was detected many times. The CDR3 DNA follows: TGCAGTGCTCAGCGCCTTCCTAGGACTAGCGGTTACAATGAGCAGTTCTTC. Translation: CSAQRLPRTSGYNEQFF. V and J are TRBV20-1 and TRBJ2-1; 10 bases align to TRBD2. Per germline, CDR1 DFQATT and CDR2 SNEGSKA (reference sequence). V was clipped by 5 bases and J by 4 bases; unmatched bases: 14. The CDR3 runs to 17 residues.

The chain recombines TRBV20-1 with TRBJ2-1, with unresolved D. Trimming removed 2 bases from V and 8 bases from J, with 10 bases in between. This CDR3 region has 12 residues. Germline lookup yields CDR1 DFQATT and CDR2 SNEGSKA (reference sequence). The CDR3 DNA reads as TGCAGTGCTAGATCTCTCCTCTATGAGCAGTTCTTC. Translating gives CSARSLLYEQFF.